Following are 21 T cell receptor beta chains from one sample sequenced in a study of cytomegalovirus exposure and HLA in healthy donors. The study ran its PCR with 60 Vbeta and 13 Jbeta primers. Only in-frame clones appear in the TCRdb table, and some are missing; sequencing was by immunoSEQ multiplex PCR. The sample records 150,000 to 180,000 clones, around 75% being singletons. Sequenced input: PBMCs. Receptor source: a man aged 18 to 35 in good health and CMV-seronegative.

The genes are TRBV6-5 and TRBJ2-1; 9 bases line up with TRBD2. The J segment lost 7 bases and the V segment lost 2 bases, leaving 9 bases of the junction unmatched. CDR3 length: 16 residues. CDR1 MNHEY and CDR2 SVGAGI come from the germline V gene. The CDR3 reads CASSYDSGRGGNEQFF. CDR3 nucleotides: TGTGCCAGCAGTTACGATAGCGGGAGAGGAGGGAATGAGCAGTTCTTC.

This sequence joins TRBV12-5 and TRBJ2-1; 10 bases map to TRBD2. Germline V lookup: CDR1 LGHNT, CDR2 FRNRAP. The CDR3 loop spans 19 amino acids. V shed 4 bases and J 10 bases; nucleotides not matched to a gene: 22. CDR3 protein: CASGSTRDSLAGAGPEQFF. In DNA form, the CDR3 reads TGTGCTAGTGGTTCGACCCGGGACAGCCTAGCGGGAGCCGGGCCGGAGCAGTTCTTC.

This chain links TRBV2 with TRBJ1-1; D is possibly TRBD1 (6 bases). Trimming removed 7 bases at V and 4 bases at J, with 10 bases between. The CDR3 sequence is 12 residues long. Looked up from germline, CDR1 is SNHLY and CDR2 is FYNNEI. The chain's CDR3 is CASIRGTTEAFF. The CDR3 nucleotides read TGTGCCAGCATTAGGGGGACCACTGAAGCTTTCTTT.

This clone showed up just a few times. This rearrangement joins TRBV14 to TRBJ1-6; no clear D gene. Trimming pared 0 bases from V and 8 bases from J, leaving 11 bases between. CDR1 SGHDN and CDR2 FVKESK come from the germline V gene. The CDR3 has 15 residues. CDR3 residues: CASSQDPLSDSPLHF. In DNA form, the CDR3 reads TGTGCCAGCAGCCAAGATCCGCTCTCGGATTCACCCCTCCACTTT.

The chain couples TRBV2 to TRBJ2-2; D might be TRBD1 (5 bases). CDR3 size: 15 residues. V gave up 5 bases and J gave up 0 bases, with 10 bases separating them. Germline CDR1 reads SNHLY; CDR2 reads FYNNEI. The CDR3 loop is CASSPQTANTGELFF. CDR3 DNA sequence: TGTGCCAGCAGTCCCCAGACAGCGAACACCGGGGAGCTGTTTTTT.

The chain links TRBV10-3 to TRBJ1-1; D may be TRBD1 (5 bases). The CDR3 has 17 residues. Germline V gene lookup returns CDR1 ENHRY and CDR2 SYGVKD. Trimming removed 0 bases from V and 1 base from J, with 15 bases in between. The CDR3, as DNA: TGTGCCATCAGTGAGTCAGGGCGGGGCCGTAGGAACACTGAAGCTTTCTTT. This gives the protein CAISESGRGRRNTEAFF.

The chain links TRBV27 to TRBJ2-5; 11 bases agree with TRBD2. This CDR3 is built from 17 residues. V shed 2 bases, J shed 6 bases, and the junction held 11 bases outside the gene matches. The germline V gene encodes CDR1 MNHEY and CDR2 SMNVEV (reference sequence). The chain's CDR3 is CASSLNSGLAVPKTQYF. CDR3 in DNA: TGTGCCAGCAGTTTAAATTCGGGACTAGCGGTCCCCAAGACCCAGTACTTC.

The chain joins TRBV10-3 to TRBJ2-3; 9 nucleotides agree with TRBD2. The germline V gene has CDR1 ENHRY and CDR2 SYGVKD. Trimming cost V 6 bases and J 1 base; bases outside gene matches: 5. The CDR3 extends over 15 amino acids. CDR3 sequence reads: CAIRAGGPGTDTQYF. CDR3 DNA sequence: TGTGCCATCAGGGCGGGAGGGCCGGGCACAGATACGCAGTATTTT.

V usage is TRBV5-4 and J usage is TRBJ2-7; weak D call: TRBD1 (6 bases). The germline V gene has CDR1 SGHNT and CDR2 YYREEE (reference sequence). This CDR3 comprises 14 residues. Trimming shortened V by 6 bases and J by 1 base, and 14 bases separated the two germline ends. As DNA, the CDR3 is TGTGCCAGCAACCTCGACAGGAGTTCCTACGAGCAGTACTTC. Its protein is CASNLDRSSYEQYF.

This clone was detected a few times. Other DNA sequences in this sample translate to the same CDR3. This chain connects TRBV5-1 to TRBJ1-2; D gene unclear. Germline V gene data show CDR1 as SGHRS and CDR2 as YFSETQ. V was shortened by 0 bases and J by 5 bases, with 8 bases between the two germline ends. This CDR3 has 13 residues. The CDR3 sequence is CASSLGERYGYTF. DNA of the CDR3: TGCGCCAGCAGCTTGGGTGAGAGGTATGGCTACACCTTC.

The V call is TRBV6-6, the J call TRBJ2-7, with no clear D. Germline V gives CDR1 MNHNY, CDR2 SVGAGI (reference sequence). The CDR3 is 13 amino acids. Trimming removed 5 bases at V and 3 bases at J, with 11 bases between. The CDR3 protein is CASSPRVHYEQYF. The CDR3 DNA sequence: TGTGCCAGCAGTCCCCGGGTCCACTACGAGCAGTACTTC.

J is TRBJ2-7 and V is TRBV11-2, with D possibly being TRBD1 (9 bases). Germline loops: CDR1 SGHAT, CDR2 FQNNGV. Deletions cut 5 bases from V and 0 bases from J, with 20 bases between. The CDR3 is made up of 17 amino acids. DNA of the CDR3: TGTGCCAGCAGCGTACAGGGGGCACTAGCGGACTCCTACGAGCAGTACTTC. It specifies CASSVQGALADSYEQYF.

The gene calls are TRBV9 and TRBJ1-4; D call uncertain. Germline loops: CDR1 SGDLS, CDR2 YYNGEE. Trimming took off 4 bases at V and 10 bases at J, with 11 bases between the two ends. The CDR3 is made up of 12 amino acids. The CDR3 sequence: CASSRGEGKLFF. In DNA form, the CDR3 reads TGTGCCAGCAGCCGCGGGGAGGGAAAACTGTTTTTT. The entire variable domain, with the rest obtained from reference TRBV9 and TRBJ1-4, is as follows: DSGVTQTPKHLITATGQRVTLRCSPRSGDLSVYWYQQSLDQGLQFLIQYYNGEERAKGNILERFSAQQFPDLHSELNLSSLELGDSALYFCASSRGEGKLFFGSGTQLSVL.

V usage is TRBV7-6 and J usage is TRBJ2-7; no definite D call. CDR3 length: 15 amino acids. Germline CDR1 is SGHVS and CDR2 is FNYEAQ. V gave up 1 base and J gave up 4 bases, with 14 bases separating them. The CDR3 is CASSLVDNTLYEQYF. CDR3 DNA: TGTGCCAGCAGCTTAGTTGATAACACCCTTTACGAGCAGTACTTC.

The rearrangement uses TRBV7-2 and TRBJ1-1, with a weak D call TRBD1 (5 bases). The CDR3 length is 15 residues. Germline V lookup: CDR1 SGHTA, CDR2 FQGNSA. Trimming took 4 bases from V and 1 from J, leaving 13 bases between them. CDR3 DNA sequence: TGTGCCAGCAGCTCTTCCGGACAAGGGAACACTGAAGCTTTCTTT. Its protein product is CASSSSGQGNTEAFF. The whole variable domain, filled in from reference TRBV7-2 and TRBJ1-1, reads GAGVSQSPSNKVTEKGKDVELRCDPISGHTALYWYRQSLGQGLEFLIYFQGNSAPDKSGLPSDRFSAERTGGSVSTLTIQRTQQEDSAVYLCASSSSGQGNTEAFFGQGTRLTVV.

In its sample, this clone was seen once. The chain carries TRBV5-1 and TRBJ2-5, with D tentatively TRBD2 (5 bases). Trimming took 1 base from V and 4 from J, leaving 23 bases between them. Germline CDR1 and CDR2: SGHRS and YFSETQ. There are 18 residues in the CDR3. DNA of the CDR3: TGCGCCAGCAGCTTGTTGAGGGCCCTGTTAGCTTCGGGAGAGACCCAGTACTTC. Encoded protein: CASSLLRALLASGETQYF.

J is TRBJ2-4 and V is TRBV7-2; weak D call: TRBD2 (6 bases). Germline loops: CDR1 SGHTA, CDR2 FQGNSA. Trimming pared 5 bases from V and 5 bases from J, leaving 16 bases between. The CDR3 length is 15 residues. The CDR3 sequence: CASSPGAEAQNIQYF. CDR3 nucleotides: TGTGCCAGCAGCCCGGGAGCAGAAGCTCAAAACATTCAGTACTTC.

The CDR3 nucleotides read TGTGCCAGCAGTTCCACAGGGGGGGTGGCAGATACGCAGTATTTT. Protein: CASSSTGGVADTQYF. V gene TRBV27 combines with J gene TRBJ2-3; D may be TRBD1 (8 bases). The CDR3 consists of 15 residues. Germline CDR1 MNHEY, CDR2 SMNVEV (reference sequence). V shed 4 bases and J shed 4 bases, with 15 bases lying between them.

The V and J genes are TRBV6-1 and TRBJ1-4, with 9 bases lining up with TRBD1. Germline trimming cut 8 bases from V and 5 bases from J; bases unmatched to any gene: 3. CDR3 length equals 13 residues. Germline V gene lookup returns CDR1 MNHNS and CDR2 SASEGT. CDR3 region: CASLGQGNEKLFF. The DNA of the CDR3 is TGTGCCAGCCTGGGACAGGGAAATGAAAAACTGTTTTTT.

This chain connects TRBV7-2 to TRBJ2-2; TRBD2 is a possible D gene (5 bases). Trimming pared 1 base from V and 5 bases from J, leaving 5 bases between. The CDR3 is 13 residues long. The germline V gene encodes CDR1 SGHTA and CDR2 FQGNSA. The CDR3 DNA reads as TGTGCCAGCAGCTTAGGGGAGACCGGGGAGCTGTTTTTT. Its translation is CASSLGETGELFF.

This clone has only a few counts. The rearrangement joins TRBV19 to TRBJ1-5; no firm D call. CDR1 LNHDA and CDR2 SQIVND come from the germline V gene (reference sequence). V dropped 5 bases and J dropped 4 bases, with 18 bases sitting between them. This CDR3 comprises 16 residues. The DNA for the CDR3 is TGTGCCAGTAGTCCGCCCCCACAGCTACCAAATCAGCCCCAGCATTTT. As protein: CASSPPPQLPNQPQHF.